One and the same sample provided the 25 T cell receptor beta chains below, sequenced in a study of T-cell memory formation after mild COVID-19. TCRdb fed the 5' RACE reads into MiXCR, producing one record per CDR3 protein. The sample holds hundreds of thousands of distinct CDR3 sequences, 20% to 25% seen once. The sequenced sample consisted of PBMCs or a T cell subset sorted from them (not recorded which). The receptors shown here come from an adult woman who had mild COVID-19 (a few samples of this study predate the infection). Cell type and time point are not known.

The sample holds a few counts of this clonotype. This chain links TRBV29-1 with TRBJ1-2, with D unclear. There are 11 residues in the CDR3. The V end lost 2 bases, the J end lost 4 bases, and 5 bases lay between the germline ends. The germline CDR1 and CDR2 sequences are SQVTM and ANQGSEA. In DNA, the CDR3 is TGCAGCGTTGAATCCCTCTATGGCTACACCTTC. It is translated as CSVESLYGYTF.

This clonotype was counted only a few times. The V gene is TRBV5-6, the J gene TRBJ2-3; perhaps TRBD1 as D (5 bases). The CDR3 is 16 residues long. Germline V gene lookup returns CDR1 SGHDT and CDR2 YYEEEE. Trimming cost V 0 bases and J 6 bases, with 17 bases left between them. CDR3 coding DNA: TGTGCCAGCAGCTTGGAGGGGTCCGTTTTCTACGATACGCAGTATTTT. Amino acids: CASSLEGSVFYDTQYF.

The CDR3 reads CATSMGQGANEQFF. The CDR3 nucleotides read TGTGCCACCAGCATGGGACAGGGGGCGAATGAGCAGTTCTTC. V usage is TRBV24-1 and J usage is TRBJ2-1; 12 positions agree with TRBD1. The ends lost 7 bases at V and 7 bases at J; junction bases unmatched: 4. The CDR3 extends over 14 amino acids. Germline V lookup: CDR1 KGHDR, CDR2 SFDVKD.

The V call is TRBV3-1, the J call TRBJ1-2; 9 nucleotides match TRBD1. J lost 1 base, V lost 6 bases, and 9 bases had no gene match. The CDR3 runs 16 residues. Germline loops: CDR1 LGHDT, CDR2 YNNKEL (reference sequence). The CDR3 bases are TGTGCCAGCAGAAAGGCGGGACAGGGAAGTAACTATGGCTACACCTTC. Protein sequence: CASRKAGQGSNYGYTF.

This clonotype was counted a few times. V usage is TRBV12-3 or TRBV12-4 and J usage is TRBJ1-2, with 9 bases matching TRBD1. With V trimmed by 6 bases and J by 4 bases, 12 bases remained unmatched. The CDR3 consists of 16 residues. In nucleotides, the CDR3 is TGTGCCAGCAGCCCGGGACAGGGAGGCCCCCTCTATGGCTACACCTTC. Protein product: CASSPGQGGPLYGYTF.

A few counts support this clonotype. The chain couples TRBV4-3 to TRBJ2-1; possibly TRBD2 for D (7 bases). CDR3 length: 15 amino acids. The V gene lost 0 bases and the J gene lost 2 bases, with 8 bases spanning the gap. Germline lookup yields CDR1 LGHNA and CDR2 YSLEER. The CDR3 DNA reads TGCGCCAGCAGCCAAGACGGGGGGCCCTACAATGAGCAGTTCTTC. Protein: CASSQDGGPYNEQFF.

This clonotype was detected once. The chain carries TRBV19 and TRBJ2-1; 8 bases line up with TRBD2. CDR1 and CDR2 from the germline V gene are LNHDA and SQIVND (reference sequence). With V trimmed by 8 bases and J by 7 bases, 4 bases remained unmatched. The CDR3 totals 12 residues. The CDR3 loop reads CASGSGGNEQFF. CDR3 nucleotide sequence: TGTGCCAGTGGGAGCGGGGGAAATGAGCAGTTCTTC.

This clonotype was seen at least ten times. The gene calls are TRBV7-9 and TRBJ2-1; TRBD1 matches at 8 bases. This CDR3 has 14 amino acids. V shed 5 bases and J 4 bases; nucleotides not matched to a gene: 4. Germline assignment: CDR1 SEHNR and CDR2 FQNEAQ (reference sequence). The CDR3 protein is CASSPGQGYNEQFF. CDR3 nucleotide sequence: TGTGCCAGCAGCCCCGGACAGGGTTACAATGAGCAGTTCTTC.

V usage is TRBV5-6 and J usage is TRBJ2-1; a weak D match, TRBD2 (5 bases). CDR1 is SGHDT and CDR2 is YYEEEE in the germline V gene. The CDR3 loop spans 15 amino acids. Trimming pared 6 bases from V and 0 bases from J, leaving 13 bases between. The CDR3: CASTQLGSSYNEQFF. The CDR3 DNA reads TGTGCCAGCACCCAATTGGGGAGCTCCTACAATGAGCAGTTCTTC.

V is TRBV9 and J is TRBJ1-2, with D unresolved. Germline V lookup: CDR1 SGDLS, CDR2 YYNGEE. The CDR3 loop spans 18 amino acids. Trimming pared 2 bases from V and 8 bases from J, leaving 28 bases between. DNA for the CDR3: TGTGCCAGCAGCGTCCGCAGCGGTTCCCCCGAGTGGATCGCAGGCTACACCTTC. This codes for CASSVRSGSPEWIAGYTF.

The V call is TRBV4-1, the J call TRBJ2-7, with TRBD2 matching over 11 bases. The junction had 5 bases not matched to a gene; V was cut back by 2 bases and J by 2 bases. CDR3 length: 16 amino acids. Germline V gene data show CDR1 as MGHRA and CDR2 as YSYEKL. CDR3 DNA sequence: TGCGCCAGCAGCCAAAGTAGCGGGGGGGGACCCTACGAGCAGTACTTC. Its translation: CASSQSSGGGPYEQYF.

This chain joins TRBV5-1 and TRBJ2-3; possibly TRBD2 for D (7 bases). Trimming removed 4 bases at V and 4 bases at J, with 10 bases between. CDR1 and CDR2 (germline): SGHRS, YFSETQ. This CDR3 is 13 amino acids long. DNA for the CDR3: TGCGCCAGCAGCGGGGAGGGGGCAGATACGCAGTATTTT. Residues: CASSGEGADTQYF.

This chain's CDR3 is CATSGSSYEQFF. For the CDR3, the DNA is TGTGCCACCAGCGGCAGTAGCTATGAGCAGTTCTTC. The chain combines TRBV15 with TRBJ2-1, with unresolved D. From germline, CDR1 is LNHNV and CDR2 YYDKDF (reference sequence). V was clipped by 5 bases and J by 8 bases, with 10 bases between them. The CDR3 sequence is 12 residues long. Full variable domain (missing parts from reference TRBV15 and TRBJ2-1): DAMVIQNPRYQVTQFGKPVTLSCSQTLNHNVMYWYQQKSSQAPKLLFHYYDKDFNNEADTPDNFQSRRPNTSFCFLDIRSPGLGDTAMYLCATSGSSYEQFFGPGTRLTVL.

This clonotype came up a few times. This rearrangement joins TRBV18 to TRBJ2-6; 8 bases align to TRBD1. Germline assignment: CDR1 KGHSH and CDR2 LQKENI. This CDR3 is 19 amino acids long. V was clipped by 3 bases and J by 0 bases; unmatched bases: 10. The CDR3 coding sequence is TGTGCCAGCTCACCCCAGGGGGCGGTTTACCGCTCTGGGGCCAACGTCCTGACTTTC. Protein sequence: CASSPQGAVYRSGANVLTF.

The rearrangement links TRBV27 to TRBJ2-7; 11 bases are a match to TRBD2. Germline V gene lookup returns CDR1 MNHEY and CDR2 SMNVEV (reference sequence). CDR3 length: 15 amino acids. J lost 4 bases, V lost 2 bases, and 4 bases had no gene match. The CDR3 spells CASSLSSSGRYEQYF. The CDR3 nucleotides are TGTGCCAGCAGTTTAAGCTCTAGCGGGAGGTACGAGCAGTACTTC.

The J gene is TRBJ1-2, the V gene TRBV4-1, with 8 positions matching TRBD1. Germline CDR1 MGHRA, CDR2 YSYEKL. CDR3 size: 18 residues. V lost 0 bases and J lost 5; bases outside the gene matches: 14. The CDR3: CASSQEPVGQGGIYGYTF. The CDR3 DNA follows: TGCGCCAGCAGCCAAGAGCCAGTCGGACAGGGTGGTATTTATGGCTACACCTTC.

The chain carries TRBV11-3 and TRBJ1-1, with D perhaps TRBD1 (5 bases). The germline CDR1 and CDR2 sequences are SGHNT and YENEEA. The CDR3 consists of 14 residues. Trimming stripped 5 bases from V and 2 bases from J, with 12 bases between. The CDR3 sequence is CASSTRDYNTEAFF. The CDR3 DNA reads as TGTGCCAGCAGCACAAGGGACTATAACACTGAAGCTTTCTTT.

CDR3 residues: CASSFDGRVGAEQFF. The CDR3 DNA sequence: TGTGCCAGCAGCTTTGATGGGCGGGTTGGAGCTGAGCAGTTCTTC. V and J are TRBV7-2 and TRBJ2-1; D may be TRBD2 (5 bases). CDR3 size: 15 residues. CDR1 and CDR2 (germline): SGHTA, FQGNSA. V dropped 3 bases and J dropped 9 bases, with 18 bases sitting between them.

In its sample, this clonotype was seen a few times. The V gene is TRBV5-1, the J gene TRBJ1-2, with a weak D call TRBD1 (5 bases). The CDR3 extends over 15 amino acids. Germline CDR1 SGHRS, CDR2 YFSETQ. Trimming removed 1 base from V and 6 bases from J, with 16 bases in between. The CDR3 is CASSLRDGPWHGYTF. In DNA form, the CDR3 reads TGCGCCAGCAGCTTGAGGGACGGCCCCTGGCATGGCTACACCTTC.

V is TRBV5-5 and J is TRBJ2-7; D not certain. Trimming stripped 0 bases from V and 6 bases from J, with 13 bases between. The CDR3 is 14 amino acids. Germline-derived CDR1 and CDR2 are SGHKS and YYEKEE (reference sequence). The CDR3 spells CASSLGFGGGEQYF. In nucleotides, the CDR3 is TGTGCCAGCAGCTTGGGATTTGGTGGTGGCGAGCAGTACTTC.

This clonotype was seen a few times. J is TRBJ2-1 and V is TRBV24-1; D might be TRBD1 or TRBD2, each matching 5 bases. Germline V gene lookup returns CDR1 KGHDR and CDR2 SFDVKD. The CDR3 runs to 14 residues. Trimming removed 9 bases from V and 9 bases from J, with 20 bases in between. CDR3: CATSPGPTLGEQFF. The CDR3 DNA follows: TGTGCCACCTCACCGGGACCCACCCTGGGTGAGCAGTTCTTC.

Only a few counts were recorded for this clonotype. The rearrangement joins TRBV7-6 to TRBJ1-4, with TRBD1 as a possible D gene (6 bases). CDR1 and CDR2 (germline): SGHVS, FNYEAQ. V lost 1 base, J lost 4 bases, and 10 bases lay in between. The CDR3 is 15 amino acids. The CDR3 is CASSLEDSFNEKLFF. For the CDR3, the DNA is TGTGCCAGCAGCTTAGAGGACAGTTTTAATGAAAAACTGTTTTTT.

The V and J genes are TRBV2 and TRBJ2-5; tentative D call: TRBD1 (5 bases). The CDR3 runs 14 residues. Between the trimmed V and J ends, which lost 3 bases and 0 bases, there was a span of 8 bases. Germline-derived CDR1 and CDR2 are SNHLY and FYNNEI. The CDR3 loop is CASSESRDQETQYF. The DNA for the CDR3 is TGTGCCAGCAGTGAGAGCAGGGACCAAGAGACCCAGTACTTC.

The CDR3 region has the DNA TGCAGTGCTAGAGGTGGACAGTTCGACACCTTC. This encodes CSARGGQFDTF. This chain connects TRBV20-1 to TRBJ1-2; tentative D call: TRBD1 (6 bases). CDR3 length: 11 residues. The germline V gene encodes CDR1 DFQATT and CDR2 SNEGSKA (reference sequence). The V end lost 1 base, the J end lost 12 bases, and 12 bases lay between the germline ends.

This clonotype has a handful of counts. The chain uses TRBV6-6 and TRBJ1-5; 11 bases agree with TRBD1. J was trimmed by 4 bases and V by 4 bases; bases with no gene match: 9. Germline V lookup: CDR1 MNHNY, CDR2 SVGAGI (reference sequence). This CDR3 has 17 residues. The CDR3, as DNA: TGTGCCAGCAGTTCCCGCGACGGGACAGGGGGGAATCAGCCCCAGCATTTT. Protein sequence: CASSSRDGTGGNQPQHF.